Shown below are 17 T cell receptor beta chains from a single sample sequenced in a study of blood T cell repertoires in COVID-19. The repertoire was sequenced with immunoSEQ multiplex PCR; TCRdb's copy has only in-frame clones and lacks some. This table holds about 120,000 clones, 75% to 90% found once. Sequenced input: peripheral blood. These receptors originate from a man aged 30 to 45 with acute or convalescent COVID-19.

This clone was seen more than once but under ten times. CDR3 coding DNA: TGTGCCAGTAGTATTACAGGGGAGAATTCACCCCTCCACTTT. As protein: CASSITGENSPLHF. The V gene is TRBV19, the J gene TRBJ1-6, with TRBD1 matching 7 bases. V dropped 3 bases and J dropped 7; count of bases not matched to a gene: 3. The CDR3 sequence is 14 residues long. Looked up from germline, CDR1 is LNHDA and CDR2 is SQIVND (reference sequence).

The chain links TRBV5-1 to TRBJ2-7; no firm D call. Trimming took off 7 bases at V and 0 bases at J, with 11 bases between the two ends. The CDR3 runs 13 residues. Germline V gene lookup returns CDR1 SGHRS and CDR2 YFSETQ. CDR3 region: CASGERSSYEQYF. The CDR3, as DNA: TGCGCCAGCGGTGAAAGGAGCTCCTACGAGCAGTACTTC.

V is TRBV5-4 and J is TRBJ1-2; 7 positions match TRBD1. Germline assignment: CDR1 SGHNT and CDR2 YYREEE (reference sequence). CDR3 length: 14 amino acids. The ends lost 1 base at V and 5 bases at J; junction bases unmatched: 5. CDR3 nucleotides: TGTGCCAGCAGCTTGCAGGGGGGAGCTTATGGCTACACCTTC. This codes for CASSLQGGAYGYTF.

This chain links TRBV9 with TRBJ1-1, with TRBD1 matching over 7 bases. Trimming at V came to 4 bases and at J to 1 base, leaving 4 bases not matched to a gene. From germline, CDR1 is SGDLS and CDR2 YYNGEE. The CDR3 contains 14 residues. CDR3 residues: CASSSRDRNTEAFF. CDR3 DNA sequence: TGTGCCAGCAGCTCCCGGGACAGGAACACTGAAGCTTTCTTT. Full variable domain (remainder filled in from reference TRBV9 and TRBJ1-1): DSGVTQTPKHLITATGQRVTLRCSPRSGDLSVYWYQQSLDQGLQFLIQYYNGEERAKGNILERFSAQQFPDLHSELNLSSLELGDSALYFCASSSRDRNTEAFFGQGTRLTVV.

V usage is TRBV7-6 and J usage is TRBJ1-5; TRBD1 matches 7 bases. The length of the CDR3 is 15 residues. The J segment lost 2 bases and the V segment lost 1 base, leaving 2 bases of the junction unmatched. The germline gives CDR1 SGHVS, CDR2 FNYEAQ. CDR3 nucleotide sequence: TGTGCCAGCAGCTTAGGGGACAGTGGCAATCAGCCCCAGCATTTT. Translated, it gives CASSLGDSGNQPQHF.

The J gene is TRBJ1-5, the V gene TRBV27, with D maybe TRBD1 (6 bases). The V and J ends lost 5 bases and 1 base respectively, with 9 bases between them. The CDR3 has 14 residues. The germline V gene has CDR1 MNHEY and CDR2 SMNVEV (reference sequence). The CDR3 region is CASSGGQSNQPQHF. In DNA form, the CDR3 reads TGTGCCAGCAGTGGGGGACAAAGCAATCAGCCCCAGCATTTT.

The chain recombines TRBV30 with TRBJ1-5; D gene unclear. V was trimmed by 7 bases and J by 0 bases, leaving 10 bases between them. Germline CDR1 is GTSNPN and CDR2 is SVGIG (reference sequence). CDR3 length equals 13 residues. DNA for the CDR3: TGTGCCTCCTCTAGCGATAGCAATCAGCCCCAGCATTTT. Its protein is CASSSDSNQPQHF.

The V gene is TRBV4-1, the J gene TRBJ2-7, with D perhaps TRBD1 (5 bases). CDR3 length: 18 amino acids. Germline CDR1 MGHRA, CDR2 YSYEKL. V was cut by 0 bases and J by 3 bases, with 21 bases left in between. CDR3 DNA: TGCGCCAGCAGCCAAGATAGCCCTTTTGTCAGGCAGGGCTACGAGCAGTACTTC. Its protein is CASSQDSPFVRQGYEQYF.

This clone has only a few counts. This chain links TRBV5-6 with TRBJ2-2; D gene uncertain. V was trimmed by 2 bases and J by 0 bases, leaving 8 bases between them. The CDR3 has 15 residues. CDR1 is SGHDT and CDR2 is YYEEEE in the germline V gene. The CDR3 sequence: CASSLKATNTGELFF. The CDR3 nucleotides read TGTGCCAGCAGCTTAAAAGCGACGAACACCGGGGAGCTGTTTTTT.

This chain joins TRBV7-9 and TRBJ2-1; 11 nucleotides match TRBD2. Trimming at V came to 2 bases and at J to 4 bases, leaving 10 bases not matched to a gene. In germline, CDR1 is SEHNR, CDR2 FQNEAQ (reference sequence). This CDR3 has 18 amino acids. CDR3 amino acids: CASSLNPPGLAAYNEQFF. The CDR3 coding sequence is TGTGCCAGCAGCTTAAACCCCCCGGGACTAGCGGCGTACAATGAGCAGTTCTTC.

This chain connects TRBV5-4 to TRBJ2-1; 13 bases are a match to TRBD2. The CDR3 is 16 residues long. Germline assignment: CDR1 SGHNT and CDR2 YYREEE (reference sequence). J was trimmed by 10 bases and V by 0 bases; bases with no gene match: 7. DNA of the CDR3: TGTGCCAGCAGCTTGGGCCGGACTAGCGGGGGCTGGGAGCAGTTCTTC. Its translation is CASSLGRTSGGWEQFF.

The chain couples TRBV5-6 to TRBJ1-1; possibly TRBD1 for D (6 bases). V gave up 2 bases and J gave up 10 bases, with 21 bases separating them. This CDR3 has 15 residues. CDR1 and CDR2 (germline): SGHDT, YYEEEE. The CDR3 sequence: CASSFGDILLSGAFF. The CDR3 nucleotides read TGTGCCAGCAGCTTTGGGGACATTCTTCTTTCGGGAGCTTTCTTT.

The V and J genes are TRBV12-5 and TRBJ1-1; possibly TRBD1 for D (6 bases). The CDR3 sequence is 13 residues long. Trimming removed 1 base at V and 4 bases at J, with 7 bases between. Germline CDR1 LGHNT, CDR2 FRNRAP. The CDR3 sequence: CASGLGTVTEAFF. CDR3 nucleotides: TGTGCTAGTGGTTTGGGGACAGTCACTGAAGCTTTCTTT.

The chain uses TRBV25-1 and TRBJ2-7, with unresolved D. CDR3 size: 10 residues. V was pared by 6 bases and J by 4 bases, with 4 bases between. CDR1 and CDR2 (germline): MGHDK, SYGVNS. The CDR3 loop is CASSRYEQYF. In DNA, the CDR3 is TGTGCCAGCAGCAGGTACGAGCAGTACTTC.

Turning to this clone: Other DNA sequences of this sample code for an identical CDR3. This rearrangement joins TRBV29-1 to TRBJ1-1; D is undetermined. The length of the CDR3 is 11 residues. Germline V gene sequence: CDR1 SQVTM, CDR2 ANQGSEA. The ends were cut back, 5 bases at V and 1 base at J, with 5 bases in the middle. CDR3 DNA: TGCAGCGTTTCATCGAACACTGAAGCTTTCTTT. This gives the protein CSVSSNTEAFF.

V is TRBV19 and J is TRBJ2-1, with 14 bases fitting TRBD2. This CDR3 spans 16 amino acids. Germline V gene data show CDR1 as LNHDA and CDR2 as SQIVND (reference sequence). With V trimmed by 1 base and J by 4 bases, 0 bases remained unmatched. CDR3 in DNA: TGTGCCAGTAGTATAGGGACTAGCGGGGGGTACAATGAGCAGTTCTTC. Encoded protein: CASSIGTSGGYNEQFF.

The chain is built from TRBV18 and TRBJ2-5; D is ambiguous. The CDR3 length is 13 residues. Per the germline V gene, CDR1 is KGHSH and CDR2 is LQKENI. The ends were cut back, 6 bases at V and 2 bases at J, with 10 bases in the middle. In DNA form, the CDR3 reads TGTGCCAGCTCGATTAACAATCAAGAGACCCAGTACTTC. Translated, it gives CASSINNQETQYF.